These 27 T cell receptor beta chains were all obtained from the same sample, sequenced in a study of T cell repertoires in cytomegalovirus infection (dated by TCRdb to between 2018 and 2021). The treatment or condition label for this specimen denotes: in vitro stimulation with specific CMV peptide epitopes to enrich CMV-specific T cells. Their antigens remain unidentified. This sample was sequenced with an Illumina HiSeq 1500. TCRdb applied fastp at Q25 and MiXCR to the public reads, then kept only in-frame beta chains. Each record represents a unique CDR3 protein, reported with the most common genes and DNA among its rows. The sample data list about 110,000 distinct CDR3 sequences, and about 30% of these were observed just once. The leading ten clones occupy roughly 81% of the sample. The specimen comprised CD8+ T cells from cultured PBMCs, sampled from culture after CMV antigen stimulation. These TCRs come from a human donor in good health (CMV status not recorded). Some clones in this sample may be carry-over from other donors' samples.

This clonotype came up many times. The chain joins TRBV24-1 to TRBJ2-1; D ambiguous. Trimming removed 5 bases from V and 7 bases from J, with 11 bases in between. This CDR3 has 13 residues. Per germline, CDR1 KGHDR and CDR2 SFDVKD. CDR3 region: CATSGGDVNEQFF. In DNA form, the CDR3 reads TGTGCCACCAGTGGTGGCGATGTAAATGAGCAGTTCTTC.

The CDR3 DNA sequence: TGTGCCAGCAGCGCCCTTAGCAGCGACTTTCTTTCACCCCTCCACTTT. It specifies CASSALSSDFLSPLHF. The chain couples TRBV2 to TRBJ1-6; the D is unclear. The CDR3 consists of 16 residues. Looked up from germline, CDR1 is SNHLY and CDR2 is FYNNEI. V dropped 6 bases and J dropped 9 bases, with 21 bases sitting between them.

The chain couples TRBV2 to TRBJ1-2; D ambiguous. The CDR3 consists of 14 residues. CDR1 is SNHLY and CDR2 is FYNNEI in the germline V gene. V was pared by 3 bases and J by 3 bases, with 11 bases between. This chain's CDR3 is CASSDGVLYYGYTF. In DNA, the CDR3 is TGTGCCAGCAGTGACGGGGTTCTCTACTATGGCTACACCTTC.

This chain links TRBV12-3 or TRBV12-4 with TRBJ2-3, with 7 nucleotides matching TRBD2. The CDR3 runs to 14 residues. J was trimmed by 2 bases and V by 3 bases; bases with no gene match: 2. In DNA form, the CDR3 reads TGTGCCAGCAGTTTCGGGGGGATCACAGATACGCAGTATTTT. As protein: CASSFGGITDTQYF.

This clonotype has at least ten counts. The chain couples TRBV7-2 to TRBJ2-1, with D perhaps matching TRBD1 (5 bases). Germline CDR1 reads SGHTA; CDR2 reads FQGNSA. The CDR3 runs 15 residues. The V end was cut by 1 base, the J end by 7 bases, with 14 bases between. The CDR3 loop reads CASSLDWQGGNEQFF. The CDR3 bases are TGTGCCAGCAGCTTAGATTGGCAGGGTGGTAATGAGCAGTTCTTC.

The CDR3 protein is CASTHGRGGAFIGANVLTF. Here the CDR3 DNA reads TGTGCCAGCACCCATGGTCGCGGGGGGGCGTTTATAGGGGCCAACGTCCTGACTTTC. The chain combines TRBV28 with TRBJ2-6, with 9 bases matching TRBD2. V lost 7 bases and J lost 4; bases outside the gene matches: 17. The CDR3 loop spans 19 amino acids. Germline V CDR1 and CDR2: MDHEN, SYDVKM.

The CDR3 nucleotides are TGCGCCAGCAGTCACGGGGACGGCGCTTTCTTT. This codes for CASSHGDGAFF. The chain employs TRBV23-1 and TRBJ1-1; TRBD1 might be the D (5 bases). TRBV23-1 is recorded as an ORF, its role being uncertain. V was clipped by 3 bases and J by 11 bases, with 10 bases between them. The CDR3 has 11 residues.

The CDR3 loop is CASTLVLGQGSPLHF. For the CDR3, the DNA is TGTGCCAGCACCCTAGTCCTGGGGCAGGGTTCACCCCTCCACTTT. This chain uses TRBV6-6 with TRBJ1-6; perhaps TRBD1 as D (5 bases). CDR1 is MNHNY, CDR2 SVGAGI, per germline (reference sequence). V was shortened by 7 bases and J by 9 bases, with 19 bases between the two germline ends. The CDR3 loop spans 15 amino acids.

V and J are TRBV12-3 or TRBV12-4 and TRBJ2-7; 8 nucleotides match TRBD1. The CDR3 is made up of 14 amino acids. Trimming removed 4 bases from V and 7 bases from J; junction bases left unmatched: 9. The CDR3 bases are TGTGCCAGCAGTTCCCCTCAGGGGGCAGGGGAGCAGTACTTC. Protein: CASSSPQGAGEQYF.

This clonotype has a handful of counts. The V call is TRBV6-2 or TRBV6-3, the J call TRBJ2-1, with TRBD1 as a possible D gene (5 bases). There are 15 residues in the CDR3. Germline assignment: CDR1 MNHEY and CDR2 SVGEGT. With 2 bases removed from V and 8 bases from J, the gap between germline ends came to 16 bases. The CDR3 sequence: CASSYRLGQGYEQFF. CDR3 nucleotide sequence: TGTGCCAGCAGTTACCGGTTGGGGCAGGGCTATGAGCAGTTCTTC.

This clonotype has a handful of counts. V is TRBV6-2 or TRBV6-3 and J is TRBJ2-3; 9 bases fit TRBD1. CDR3 length: 15 amino acids. V lost 7 bases, J lost 6 bases, and 11 bases stayed unmatched. The germline V gene has CDR1 MNHEY and CDR2 SVGEGT. DNA of the CDR3: TGTGCCAGCACCCTCACAGGGGGCGCGGGGGATACGCAGTATTTT. It specifies CASTLTGGAGDTQYF.

Details on this clonotype: Its ends do not fully match the called genes, so a read error is possible. The genes are TRBV11-2 and TRBJ2-7; 10 bases match TRBD2. The germline V gene has CDR1 SGHAT and CDR2 FQNNGV. This CDR3 has 14 amino acids. In nucleotides, the CDR3 is TGTACCAGCAGCTTAAGCGGGGGGGCGTGGGAGCAGTACTTC. This encodes CTSSLSGGAWEQYF.

At least ten counts were recorded for this clonotype. The chain has TRBV12-3 or TRBV12-4 and TRBJ1-2; no clear D. V lost 3 bases, J lost 2 bases, and 13 bases lay in between. The CDR3 length is 15 residues. As DNA, the CDR3 is TGTGCCAGCAGTTTCGGTCACCAGGCCAACTATGGCTACACCTTC. Protein sequence: CASSFGHQANYGYTF.

This clonotype was counted a few times. The rearrangement links TRBV9 to TRBJ1-1; no firm D call. The CDR3 is made up of 13 amino acids. Trimming removed 0 bases from V and 1 base from J, with 4 bases in between. Looked up from germline, CDR1 is SGDLS and CDR2 is YYNGEE. Here the CDR3 DNA reads TGTGCCAGCAGCGTAGTATCGAACACTGAAGCTTTCTTT. Protein product: CASSVVSNTEAFF.

The chain joins TRBV29-1 to TRBJ2-7, with 9 bases identical to TRBD1. There are 14 residues in the CDR3. Germline trimming cut 0 bases from V and 3 bases from J; bases unmatched to any gene: 3. Germline-derived CDR1 and CDR2 are SQVTM and ANQGSEA. In DNA form, the CDR3 reads TGCAGCGTTGAAGATGGGACAGGGATCTACGAGCAGTACTTC. As protein: CSVEDGTGIYEQYF.

The V gene is TRBV20-1, the J gene TRBJ2-5, with a possible D match to TRBD1 (5 bases). This CDR3 comprises 15 residues. V was pared by 6 bases and J by 4 bases, with 21 bases between. Germline lookup yields CDR1 DFQATT and CDR2 SNEGSKA (reference sequence). CDR3 region: CSAARYSGLGETQYF. The CDR3, as DNA: TGCAGTGCCGCGAGGTACTCAGGGTTAGGAGAGACCCAGTACTTC.

The V gene is TRBV6-5, the J gene TRBJ1-2, with D perhaps matching TRBD1 (6 bases). The CDR3 totals 11 residues. Trimming cost V 6 bases and J 6 bases, with 8 bases left between them. From germline, CDR1 is MNHEY and CDR2 SVGAGI. CDR3 DNA sequence: TGTGCCAGCAGGTACAGGGATGGCTACACCTTC. Protein product: CASRYRDGYTF.

This clonotype has just a few counts. Here the CDR3 reads CASSQSLGGNYEQYF. Written as DNA, the CDR3 is TGTGCCAGCAGCCAAAGTCTGGGGGGCAACTACGAGCAGTACTTC. The gene calls are TRBV11-3 and TRBJ2-7; either TRBD1 or TRBD2 may supply D (6 bases each). Trimming removed 5 bases from V and 3 bases from J, with 17 bases in between. The CDR3 loop spans 15 amino acids. Germline V gene sequence: CDR1 SGHNT, CDR2 YENEEA.

This clonotype has a count of ten or more. V and J are TRBV6-5 and TRBJ1-1, with D maybe TRBD1 (6 bases). Germline V CDR1 and CDR2: MNHEY, SVGAGI. The CDR3 totals 13 residues. Trimming cost V 4 bases and J 6 bases, with 12 bases left between them. The CDR3 sequence is CASSSGVWAEAFF. CDR3 coding DNA: TGTGCCAGCAGTTCAGGGGTCTGGGCTGAAGCTTTCTTT.

The gene calls are TRBV6-1 and TRBJ2-5; D unclear. Trimming removed 2 bases at V and 2 bases at J, with 6 bases between. Germline CDR1 MNHNS, CDR2 SASEGT. This CDR3 has 13 amino acids. The CDR3 nucleotides read TGTGCCAGCAGTGAATGGGCGCAAGAGACCCAGTACTTC. Its translation is CASSEWAQETQYF.

The gene calls are TRBV6-8 and TRBJ2-2, with no clear D. In germline, CDR1 is MNHGY, CDR2 SAAAGT. This CDR3 has 13 residues. Trimming removed 0 bases from V and 6 bases from J, with 5 bases in between. The CDR3 sequence is CASSYSIPGELFF. CDR3 bases: TGTGCCAGCAGTTACTCTATACCCGGGGAGCTGTTTTTT.

This clonotype was detected a few times. The V gene is TRBV11-2, the J gene TRBJ2-3; TRBD2 might be the D (5 bases). The V and J ends lost 1 base and 0 bases respectively, with 5 bases between them. Germline-derived CDR1 and CDR2 are SGHAT and FQNNGV. This CDR3 has 14 amino acids. CDR3 residues: CASSLAGSTDTQYF. In DNA form, the CDR3 reads TGTGCCAGCAGCTTAGCGGGGAGCACAGATACGCAGTATTTT. The variable domain in full, with the rest retrieved from reference TRBV11-2 and TRBJ2-3, is EAGVAQSPRYKIIEKRQSVAFWCNPISGHATLYWYQQILGQGPKLLIQFQNNGVVDDSQLPKDRFSAERLKGVDSTLKIQPAKLEDSAVYLCASSLAGSTDTQYFGPGTRLTVL.

The chain has TRBV7-2 and TRBJ2-5; the match to TRBD2 covers 7 bases. Trimming took 5 bases from V and 4 from J; bases not matched to a gene: 10. There are 15 residues in the CDR3. In germline, CDR1 is SGHTA, CDR2 FQGNSA. In DNA, the CDR3 is TGTGCCAGCAGCCCACTAGCTAGCGGTGGAGAGACCCAGTACTTC. Translation gives CASSPLASGGETQYF.

This clonotype was observed many times. This chain joins TRBV7-9 and TRBJ2-5, with D tentatively TRBD1 (6 bases). The germline gives CDR1 SEHNR, CDR2 FQNEAQ (reference sequence). With 6 bases removed from V and 0 bases from J, the gap between germline ends came to 11 bases. The CDR3 loop spans 14 amino acids. The CDR3 nucleotides read TGTGCCAGCAGTCCGGACAGCAACCAAGAGACCCAGTACTTC. Amino acid sequence: CASSPDSNQETQYF.

This clonotype occurred many times. The V call is TRBV7-9, the J call TRBJ1-6; 8 bases line up with TRBD1. The trim removed 7 bases at V and 7 bases at J, leaving 6 bases unmatched. CDR1 and CDR2 (germline): SEHNR, FQNEAQ (reference sequence). This CDR3 spans 14 amino acids. The CDR3 DNA is TGTGCCAGCACCAGACAGGGGCTAAATTCACCCCTCCACTTT. Protein product: CASTRQGLNSPLHF.

The rearrangement uses TRBV5-1 and TRBJ1-1; no clear D. Germline lookup yields CDR1 SGHRS and CDR2 YFSETQ. This CDR3 is 14 amino acids long. The V end was cut by 3 bases, the J end by 5 bases, with 14 bases between. The CDR3 protein is CASSSSPVGTEAFF. The DNA for the CDR3 is TGCGCCAGCAGCTCTTCACCCGTGGGGACTGAAGCTTTCTTT.

The sample holds a few counts of this clonotype. The chain is built from TRBV28 and TRBJ2-3; 14 bases align to TRBD2. Losses at the gene ends were 4 bases for V and 2 bases for J; bases not matched to a gene: 11. CDR3 size: 19 residues. Germline values: CDR1 MDHEN, CDR2 SYDVKM. CDR3 DNA: TGTGCCAGCAGTTCCCCCCCGACTAGCGGGGGGGAGACCACAGATACGCAGTATTTT. Translating it yields CASSSPPTSGGETTDTQYF.